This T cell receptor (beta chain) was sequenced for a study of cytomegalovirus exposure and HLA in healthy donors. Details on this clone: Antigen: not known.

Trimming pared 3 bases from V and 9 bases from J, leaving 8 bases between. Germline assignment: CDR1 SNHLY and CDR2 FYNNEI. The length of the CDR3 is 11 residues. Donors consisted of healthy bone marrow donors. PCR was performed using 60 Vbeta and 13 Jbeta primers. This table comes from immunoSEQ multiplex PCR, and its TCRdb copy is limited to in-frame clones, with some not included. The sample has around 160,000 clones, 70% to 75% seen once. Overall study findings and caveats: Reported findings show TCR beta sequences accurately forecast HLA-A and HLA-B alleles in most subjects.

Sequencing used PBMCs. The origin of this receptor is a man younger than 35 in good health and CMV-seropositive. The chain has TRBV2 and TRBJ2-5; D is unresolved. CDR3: CASSDLEAQYF. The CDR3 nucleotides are TGTGCCAGCAGTGACCTTGAGGCCCAGTACTTC.